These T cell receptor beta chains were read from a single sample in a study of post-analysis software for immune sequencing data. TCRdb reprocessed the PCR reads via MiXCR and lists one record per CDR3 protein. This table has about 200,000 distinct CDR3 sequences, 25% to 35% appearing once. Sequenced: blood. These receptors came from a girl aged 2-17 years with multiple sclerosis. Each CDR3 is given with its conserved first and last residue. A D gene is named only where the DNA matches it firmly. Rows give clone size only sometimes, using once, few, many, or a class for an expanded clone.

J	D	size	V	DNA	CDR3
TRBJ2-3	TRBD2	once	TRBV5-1	TGCGCCAGCACAGGGACTAGCGGCACAGATACGCAGTATTTT	CASTGTSGTDTQYF
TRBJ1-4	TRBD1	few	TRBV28	TGTGCCAGCAGTTTGTTACCTCTACGACAGGGGGCTTCTAATGAAAAACTGTTTTTT	CASSLLPLRQGASNEKLFF
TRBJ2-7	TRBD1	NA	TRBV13	TGTGCCAGCAGCCGTGAGGGACAGGGGAACTACGAGCAGTACTTC	CASSREGQGNYEQYF
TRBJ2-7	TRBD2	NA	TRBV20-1	TGCAGTGCTAGTTTAGCGGGGGGGACGAGGGACGAGCAGTACTTC	CSASLAGGTRDEQYF
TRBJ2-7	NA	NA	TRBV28	TGTGCCAGCAGTGTAGACAGCGTCACCTACAATGAGCAGTACTTC	CASSVDSVTYNEQYF
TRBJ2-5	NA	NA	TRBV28	TGTGCCAGCAGTTTACGGGTCCCCGGACAGGGAGGTGGTAGGGGAGGGGAGCAGTACTTC	CASSLRVPGQGGGRGGEQYF
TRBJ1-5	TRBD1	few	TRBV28	TGTGCCAGCAGTCAATGGACAGGGGGGCAGCCCCAGCATTTT	CASSQWTGGQPQHF
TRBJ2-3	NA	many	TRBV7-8	TGTGCCAGCAGCCCCCGGGCCCGCACAGATACGCAGTATTTT	CASSPRARTDTQYF
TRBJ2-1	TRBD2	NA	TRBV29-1	TGCAGCGTTGAACGTACGGGGGGGGGTGAGCAGTTCTTC	CSVERTGGGEQFF
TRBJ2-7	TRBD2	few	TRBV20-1	TGCAGTGCAGGACTAGCGGGCCGTTTATCCTACGAGCAGTACTTC	CSAGLAGRLSYEQYF
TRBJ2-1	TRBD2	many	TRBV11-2	TGTGCCAGCAGCTTAGTAGCGGGAATGCCCTTGGGGTTCTTC	CASSLVAGMPLGFF
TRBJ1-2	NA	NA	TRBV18	TGTGCCAGCTCACCGCGGTCCGGGATGGGTGATGGCTACACCTTC	CASSPRSGMGDGYTF
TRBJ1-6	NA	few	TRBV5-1	TGCGCCAGCAGCTTCTACCAAATGGGAGGCTCCTATAATTCACCCCTCCACTTT	CASSFYQMGGSYNSPLHF
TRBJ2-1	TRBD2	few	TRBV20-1	TGCAGTGCTACCTTTCTGGGACTAGAGGGAAATGAGCAGTTCTTC	CSATFLGLEGNEQFF
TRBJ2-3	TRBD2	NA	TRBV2	TGTGCCAGCTACAGACTAGCGGGAGGCGGGTGGGGCACAGATACGCAGTATTTT	CASYRLAGGGWGTDTQYF
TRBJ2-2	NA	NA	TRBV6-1	TGTGCCAGCAGTGTACACACCGGGGAGCTGTTTTTT	CASSVHTGELFF
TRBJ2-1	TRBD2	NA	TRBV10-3	TGTGCCATCAGCGCGAAGGGACTAGCGGGAGGCAATGAGCAGTTCTTC	CAISAKGLAGGNEQFF
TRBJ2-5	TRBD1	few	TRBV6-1	TGTGCCAGCAGTGCCGAAGGGGGCGGCCTCCAAGAGACCCAGTACTTC	CASSAEGGGLQETQYF
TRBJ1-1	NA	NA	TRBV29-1	TGCAGCGTGGCCGGAACGAGAGAAACTGAAGCTTTCTTT	CSVAGTRETEAFF
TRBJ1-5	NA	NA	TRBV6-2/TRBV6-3	TGTGCCAGCACCTTGGCAGGGGTCCAGCCCCAGCATTTT	CASTLAGVQPQHF
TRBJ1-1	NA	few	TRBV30	TGTGCCTGGAGTGTCCGGACAGCCACTGAAGCTTTCTTT	CAWSVRTATEAFF
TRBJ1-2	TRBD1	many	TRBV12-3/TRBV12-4	TGTGCCAGCAGCGGACAGGGGTATGGCTACACCTTC	CASSGQGYGYTF
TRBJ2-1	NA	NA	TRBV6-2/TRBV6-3	TGTGCCAGCAGTTACGTCAGGGCTGGGAATGAGCAGTTCTTC	CASSYVRAGNEQFF
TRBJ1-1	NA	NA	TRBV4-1	TGCGCCAGCAGCCAAGATAGGGATCGGGAAGCTTTCTTT	CASSQDRDREAFF
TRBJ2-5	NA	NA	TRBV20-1	TGCAGTGCTAGAGATCTAAGGCGCACCAAACAAGAGACCCAGTACTTC	CSARDLRRTKQETQYF
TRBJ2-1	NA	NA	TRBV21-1	TGTGCCACGGGGGGGACTAGCGACGACAATGAGCAGGTCTTC	CATGGTSDDNEQVF
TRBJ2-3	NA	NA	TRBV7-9	TGTGCCAGCAGCTCCAAATACAGGGTTGCGAATACGCAGTATTTT	CASSSKYRVANTQYF
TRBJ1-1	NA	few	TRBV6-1	TGTGCCAGCAGTACCAGACAGAACACTGAAGCTTTCTTT	CASSTRQNTEAFF
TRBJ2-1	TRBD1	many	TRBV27	TGTGCCAGCAAACCGATGGACAGGGTCTGGGGGAATGAGCAGTTCTTC	CASKPMDRVWGNEQFF
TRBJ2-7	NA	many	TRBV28	TGTGCCAGCAGTTTAGATCCGAACTACGGGCGAGGGGAATCCTACGAGCAGTACTTC	CASSLDPNYGRGESYEQYF
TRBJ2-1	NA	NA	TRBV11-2	TGTGCCAGCAGCTTAAGTAGTAGCGGCTTGGGTGAGACCCAGTTCTTC	CASSLSSSGLGETQFF
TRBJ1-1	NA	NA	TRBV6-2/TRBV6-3	TGTGCCAGCAGTTTGGAGTTAGGGGCCATGAACACTGAAGCTTTCTTT	CASSLELGAMNTEAFF
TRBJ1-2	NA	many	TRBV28	TGTGCCAGCAGTTTCCCTCCAGGTGCTAACTATGGCTACACCTTC	CASSFPPGANYGYTF
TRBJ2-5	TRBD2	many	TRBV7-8	TGTGCCAGCAGCTCCCGCGGGGGGCTCGAGACCCAGTACTTC	CASSSRGGLETQYF
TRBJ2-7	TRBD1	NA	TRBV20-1	TGCAGTGCCAAGAACATGACAGGGTTCCTCAATGAGCAGTACTTC	CSAKNMTGFLNEQYF
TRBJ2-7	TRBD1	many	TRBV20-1	TGCAGTGCTAGAGTACCGGGACAGGGCAGCGAGCAGTACTTC	CSARVPGQGSEQYF
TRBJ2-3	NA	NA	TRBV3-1	TGTGCCAGCAGCCGACCCGGGGATACGCAGTATTTT	CASSRPGDTQYF
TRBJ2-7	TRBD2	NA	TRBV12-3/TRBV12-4	TGTGCCAGCAGTCCTAGCGGGGCCTCTTACGAGCAGTACTTC	CASSPSGASYEQYF
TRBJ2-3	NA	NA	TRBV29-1	TGCAGCGTTGAAGGATCCACCGTCGCCTTGGATACGCAGTATTTT	CSVEGSTVALDTQYF
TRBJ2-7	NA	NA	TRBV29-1	TGCAGCGTTCAACGGGACACTTCCTACGAGCAGTACTTC	CSVQRDTSYEQYF
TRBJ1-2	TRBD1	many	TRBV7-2	TGTGCCAGCAGTTCGGGACAGGGCTATGGCTACACCTTC	CASSSGQGYGYTF
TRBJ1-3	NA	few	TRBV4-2	TGTGCCAGCAGGCAAACAGGCAGAAAAAACACCATATATTTT	CASRQTGRKNTIYF
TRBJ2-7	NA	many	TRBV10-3	TGTGCCATCAGTGAAGTCTGGGAAAGTCCCTACGAGCAGTACTTC	CAISEVWESPYEQYF
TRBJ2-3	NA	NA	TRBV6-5	TGTGCCAGCAGTCCCAGGGCTAGCACAGATACGCAGTATTTT	CASSPRASTDTQYF
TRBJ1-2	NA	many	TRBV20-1	TGCAGTGCTCTCCGGGACACAAAGGGGGGCTACACCTTC	CSALRDTKGGYTF
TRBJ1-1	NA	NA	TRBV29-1	TGCAGCGTTTGTGGGCAGGGGCGGACTGAAGCTTTCTTT	CSVCGQGRTEAFF
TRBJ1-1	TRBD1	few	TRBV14	TGTGCCAGCAGCCAGAGACAGGGAATCATGAACACTGAAGCTTTCTTT	CASSQRQGIMNTEAFF
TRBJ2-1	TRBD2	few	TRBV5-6	TGTGCCAGCAGCCCTAGCGGGAGTTGGTTCAATGAGCAGTTCTTC	CASSPSGSWFNEQFF
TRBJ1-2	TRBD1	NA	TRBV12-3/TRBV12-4	TGTGCCAGCAGAATGACAGGGTTCGGCTATGGCTACACCTTC	CASRMTGFGYGYTF
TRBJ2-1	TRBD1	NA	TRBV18	TGTGCCAGCTCACCGGGACAGGGGGCCTACAATGAGCAGTTCTTC	CASSPGQGAYNEQFF
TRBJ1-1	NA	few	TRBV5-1	TGCGCCAGCAGCCCTGGCATTAATCTCGGTGGCGCTGAAGCTTTCTTT	CASSPGINLGGAEAFF
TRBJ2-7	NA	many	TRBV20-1	TGCAGTGCTAGTCTTTTGTACGAGCAGTACTTC	CSASLLYEQYF
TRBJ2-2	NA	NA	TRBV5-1	TGCGCCAGCAGCTTGGGGGGCGCCGGCACCGGGGAGCTGTTTTTT	CASSLGGAGTGELFF
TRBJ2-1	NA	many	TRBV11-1	TGTGCCAGCAGCTTATTAGCGAACAATGAGCAGTTCTTC	CASSLLANNEQFF
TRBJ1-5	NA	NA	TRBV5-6	TGTGCCAGCAGCTTGTGGACAGCTAAAAATCAGCCCCAGCATTTT	CASSLWTAKNQPQHF
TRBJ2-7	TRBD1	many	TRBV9	TGTGCCAGCAGCGGGACAGGGAGCTCCTACGAGCAGTACTTC	CASSGTGSSYEQYF
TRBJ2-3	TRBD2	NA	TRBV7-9	TGTGCCAGCAGCCCGCTGCAGCGGGGGGGCACAGATACGCAGTATTTT	CASSPLQRGGTDTQYF
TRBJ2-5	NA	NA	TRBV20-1	TGCAGTGCTAGAAGAGGGCAAGAGACCCAGTACTTC	CSARRGQETQYF
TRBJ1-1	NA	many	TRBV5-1	TGCGCCAGCAGCTTGGACGGGGACACTGAAGCTTTCTTT	CASSLDGDTEAFF